This T cell receptor beta chain comes out of a study of identical twins. Study outcomes and limitations: An excess of low generation probability was shown by twin-shared out-of-frame alpha sequences.

Of note for this clonotype: Its target is unknown.

A universal primer site was incorporated via template switching, and the cDNA contained unique molecular identifiers. Each CDR3 protein is one row after TCRdb ran MiXCR on the 5' RACE reads. The sample lists 700,000 or so distinct CDR3 sequences; around 20% were seen once. This CDR3 spans 13 amino acids. Germline trimming cut 4 bases from V and 9 bases from J; bases unmatched to any gene: 6. The germline CDR1 and CDR2 sequences are MGHRA and YSYEKL. These records were also assigned to another study, of T cells expressing NK-cell markers.

The clonotype was recovered from a woman aged 18-29 years in good health. V usage is TRBV4-1 and J usage is TRBJ1-5; 7 bases are shared with TRBD1. Source material: PBMCs. This CDR3 is CASSPQGGRPQHF. CDR3 DNA sequence: TGCGCCAGCAGCCCTCAGGGGGGCCGGCCCCAGCATTTT.